The count of the clone carrying this T cell receptor beta chain is one. These data are taken from a study of blood T cell repertoires in COVID-19. Repertoires were generated with immunoSEQ multiplex PCR, while TCRdb's copy carries only in-frame clones and drops some. This table holds 120,000 to 150,000 clones, roughly 89% found once. Germline assignment: CDR1 DFQATT and CDR2 SNEGSKA (reference sequence). CDR3 length: 11 amino acids. Trimming took off 4 bases at V and 4 bases at J, with 5 bases between the two ends. This sequence originates from a woman in her forties or fifties with acute or convalescent COVID-19. The material sequenced was peripheral blood. The J gene is TRBJ2-1, the V gene TRBV20-1; D is ambiguous. CDR3 in amino acids: CSATLYNEQFF. The DNA for the CDR3 is TGCAGTGCTACCTTGTACAATGAGCAGTTCTTC.